The 16 T cell receptor beta chains given below trace back to one sample, sequenced in a study of cytomegalovirus exposure and HLA in healthy donors. PCR employed 60 Vbeta and 13 Jbeta primers. The data were produced by immunoSEQ multiplex PCR, yet TCRdb's version contains in-frame clones alone and is incomplete. The sample records 100,000 to 150,000 clones, 79% being singletons. Sequencing was performed on PBMCs. These receptors all stem from a male donor in good health and CMV-seronegative.

This clone was observed once. The rearrangement joins TRBV7-8 to TRBJ2-7; 8 positions agree with TRBD1. Germline V CDR1 and CDR2: SGHVS, FQNEAQ. Trimming removed 5 bases from V and 1 base from J; junction bases left unmatched: 4. The CDR3 has 14 amino acids. This CDR3 is CASSGDRSSYEQYF. The CDR3 coding sequence is TGTGCCAGCAGCGGGGACAGGAGTTCCTACGAGCAGTACTTC.

The chain couples TRBV11-2 to TRBJ1-3, with D maybe TRBD1 (5 bases). V was clipped by 6 bases and J by 0 bases, with 15 bases between them. CDR3 length equals 16 residues. Germline values: CDR1 SGHAT, CDR2 FQNNGV. CDR3 sequence (DNA): TGTGCCAGCAGTCGGCCGCGGACACTCTCTGGAAACACCATATATTTT. Its translation is CASSRPRTLSGNTIYF. The whole variable domain, remainder taken from reference TRBV11-2 and TRBJ1-3, is EAGVAQSPRYKIIEKRQSVAFWCNPISGHATLYWYQQILGQGPKLLIQFQNNGVVDDSQLPKDRFSAERLKGVDSTLKIQPAKLEDSAVYLCASSRPRTLSGNTIYFGEGSWLTVV.

As DNA, the CDR3 is TGTGCCAGCAGTTATCTCACCGGGGAGCTGTTTTTT. This codes for CASSYLTGELFF. V usage is TRBV6-5 and J usage is TRBJ2-2; D unclear. The V gene's germline CDR1 is MNHEY and CDR2 SVGAGI. V lost 3 bases and J 4 bases, leaving 3 bases between the germline ends. The CDR3 loop spans 12 amino acids.

The chain joins TRBV15 to TRBJ1-4, with TRBD1 matching over 7 bases. In germline, CDR1 is LNHNV, CDR2 YYDKDF (reference sequence). Trimming removed 6 bases from V and 5 bases from J; junction bases left unmatched: 0. The CDR3 is made up of 12 amino acids. The CDR3 DNA sequence: TGTGCCACCAGACAGGGGAATGAAAAACTGTTTTTT. It is translated as CATRQGNEKLFF.

In DNA form, the CDR3 reads TGTGCCACCGGGACAGTTATGGCCTACGAGCAGTACTTC. It specifies CATGTVMAYEQYF. The rearrangement joins TRBV6-6 to TRBJ2-7; 7 bases line up with TRBD1. V shed 10 bases and J 2 bases; nucleotides not matched to a gene: 8. This CDR3 spans 13 amino acids. CDR1 and CDR2 (germline): MNHNY, SVGAGI (reference sequence).

The chain couples TRBV27 to TRBJ1-6; D is perhaps TRBD1 (6 bases). The CDR3 runs to 15 residues. CDR1 MNHEY and CDR2 SMNVEV come from the germline V gene (reference sequence). V lost 2 bases and J 3 bases, leaving 8 bases between the germline ends. The DNA of the CDR3 is TGTGCCAGCAGTTTACTCAGGGGCTATAATTCACCCCTCCACTTT. It encodes CASSLLRGYNSPLHF.

The chain joins TRBV5-6 to TRBJ2-3, with D perhaps matching TRBD2 (5 bases). CDR1 and CDR2 (germline): SGHDT, YYEEEE. CDR3 length: 14 amino acids. Trimming cost V 1 base and J 1 base, with 7 bases left between them. CDR3 in DNA: TGTGCCAGCAGCTTGTTCGGGGGCACAGATACGCAGTATTTT. This encodes CASSLFGGTDTQYF.

This sequence joins TRBV18 and TRBJ1-5; possibly TRBD1 for D (6 bases). The CDR3 covers 15 residues. V lost 2 bases to trimming and J lost 5 bases, with 13 bases between them. Germline V gene data show CDR1 as KGHSH and CDR2 as LQKENI. The CDR3 is CASSPGGGGDQPQHF. In DNA form, the CDR3 reads TGTGCCAGCTCACCAGGGGGGGGCGGAGATCAGCCCCAGCATTTT.

The V gene is TRBV5-1, the J gene TRBJ2-7; 9 nucleotides match TRBD1. With 0 bases clipped from V and 0 bases from J, the junction kept 4 bases outside the gene matches. Germline CDR1 and CDR2: SGHRS and YFSETQ. The CDR3 covers 16 residues. CDR3 loop: CASSLDRTGASYEQYF. DNA for the CDR3: TGCGCCAGCAGCTTGGATCGGACAGGGGCCTCCTACGAGCAGTACTTC. Full variable domain (outside the CDR3, taken from reference TRBV5-1 and TRBJ2-7): KAGVTQTPRYLIKTRGQQVTLSCSPISGHRSVSWYQQTPGQGLQFLFEYFSETQRNKGNFPGRFSGRQFSNSRSEMNVSTLELGDSALYLCASSLDRTGASYEQYFGPGTRLTVT.

The chain is built from TRBV6-1 and TRBJ2-6; D might be TRBD1 (5 bases). V lost 3 bases and J 3 bases, leaving 6 bases between the germline ends. The CDR3 is 14 residues long. Germline CDR1 and CDR2: MNHNS and SASEGT. CDR3 nucleotide sequence: TGTGCCAGCAGTGACAGGGTTGGGGCCAACGTCCTGACTTTC. It specifies CASSDRVGANVLTF.

Concerning this clone: An end of the junction does not agree with germline; a read error may underlie this. The gene calls are TRBV5-1 and TRBJ2-6; a weak D match, TRBD1 (5 bases). The CDR3 contains 16 residues. Per germline, CDR1 SGHRS and CDR2 YFSETQ. CDR3 in DNA: TGCGCCAGCAGCTTGGCCCCTAGGGCTGGGGCCAACGTCCCGACTTTC. Amino acid sequence: CASSLAPRAGANVPTF.

This clone came up a few times. The chain uses TRBV4-1 and TRBJ1-1, with 7 bases aligning to TRBD1. The CDR3 contains 20 residues. V was clipped by 6 bases and J by 0 bases; unmatched bases: 22. In germline, CDR1 is MGHRA, CDR2 YSYEKL. CDR3 sequence reads: CASSRIGPRTGRALNTEAFF. The CDR3 region has the DNA TGCGCCAGCAGTCGTATAGGGCCGCGGACAGGCCGCGCGCTGAACACTGAAGCTTTCTTT.

The chain joins TRBV6-5 to TRBJ1-2; D may be TRBD1 (6 bases). CDR1 MNHEY and CDR2 SVGAGI come from the germline V gene. Trimming took off 2 bases at V and 2 bases at J, with 9 bases between the two ends. The CDR3 totals 14 residues. Written as DNA, the CDR3 is TGTGCCAGCAGTTACGGGACACCAAACTATGGCTACACCTTC. Its protein product is CASSYGTPNYGYTF.

J is TRBJ2-5 and V is TRBV4-1; a weak D match, TRBD1 (6 bases). V was pared by 0 bases and J by 5 bases, with 19 bases between. The V gene's germline CDR1 is MGHRA and CDR2 YSYEKL. The CDR3 runs to 17 residues. As DNA, the CDR3 is TGCGCCAGCAGCCAAGATGGTCGGGCAGGGGAGTACGAGACCCAGTACTTC. This encodes CASSQDGRAGEYETQYF.

V is TRBV9 and J is TRBJ2-3; D is possibly TRBD1 (6 bases). Trimming shortened V by 2 bases and J by 4 bases, and 11 bases separated the two germline ends. There are 14 residues in the CDR3. The germline gives CDR1 SGDLS, CDR2 YYNGEE. This CDR3 reads CASSVPQGSDTQYF. The CDR3 region has the DNA TGTGCCAGCAGCGTCCCACAGGGATCAGATACGCAGTATTTT.

The J gene is TRBJ1-1, the V gene TRBV6-1; the D is unclear. Germline V gene sequence: CDR1 MNHNS, CDR2 SASEGT. Trimming cost V 2 bases and J 1 base, with 8 bases left between them. The CDR3 spans 14 residues. The CDR3 DNA reads as TGTGCCAGCAGTGAAAGATGGCAGAACACTGAAGCTTTCTTT. It yields the protein CASSERWQNTEAFF.